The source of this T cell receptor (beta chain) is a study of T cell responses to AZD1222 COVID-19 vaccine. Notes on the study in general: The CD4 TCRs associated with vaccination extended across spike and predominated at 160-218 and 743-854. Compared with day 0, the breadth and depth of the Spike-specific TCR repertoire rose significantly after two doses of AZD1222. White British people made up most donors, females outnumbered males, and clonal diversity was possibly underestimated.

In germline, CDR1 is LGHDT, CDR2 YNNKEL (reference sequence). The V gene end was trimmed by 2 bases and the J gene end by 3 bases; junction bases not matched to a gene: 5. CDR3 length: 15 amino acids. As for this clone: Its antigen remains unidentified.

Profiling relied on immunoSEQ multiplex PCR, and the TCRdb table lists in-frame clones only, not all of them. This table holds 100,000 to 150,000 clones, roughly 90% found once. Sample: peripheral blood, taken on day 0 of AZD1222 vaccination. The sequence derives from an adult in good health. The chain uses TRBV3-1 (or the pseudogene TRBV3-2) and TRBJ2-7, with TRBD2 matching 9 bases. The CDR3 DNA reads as TGTGCCAGCAGCCAATTCGGGACTAGCAGCTACGAGCAGTACTTC. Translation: CASSQFGTSSYEQYF.